The rows below give T cell receptor beta chains drawn from one sample of a study of T cell repertoires in cytomegalovirus infection. TCRdb reprocessed the reads via MiXCR and lists one record per CDR3 protein. This sample has a few hundred thousand distinct CDR3 sequences, with more than 8% found just once. The sample taken for sequencing was PBMCs. The receptors here all came from a human donor in good health (CMV status not recorded). Some clones in this sample may be carry-over from other donors' samples. The CDR3 runs from the conserved cysteine through the conserved F or W. D genes are given only for firm matches. The size field is filled for only some rows; it gives once, few, many or a size class.

TRBV9	TRBJ1-1	.	.	CASSVDEFGGLNTEAFF	TGTGCCAGCAGCGTAGACGAATTTGGGGGGCTGAACACTGAAGCTTTCTTT
TRBV4-1	TRBJ2-5	many	TRBD2	CASSAPGLAGGPNQETQYF	TGCGCCAGCAGCGCACCGGGACTAGCGGGGGGGCCCAATCAAGAGACCCAGTACTTC
TRBV12-3/TRBV12-4	TRBJ1-1	.	.	CASTTLRGRKAFF	TGTGCCAGCACTACCCTCCGGGGGCGGAAAGCTTTCTTT
TRBV28	TRBJ1-5	many	.	CASSLPRGALSQPQHF	TGTGCCAGCAGTTTACCCAGGGGCGCCCTGAGTCAGCCCCAGCATTTT
TRBV7-2	TRBJ1-3	many	.	CASSLARGGTGNTIYF	TGTGCCAGCAGCTTAGCGAGGGGAGGGACTGGAAACACCATATATTTT
TRBV25-1	TRBJ1-1	few	TRBD1	CASSERTGMNTEAFF	TGTGCCAGCAGTGAAAGGACAGGAATGAACACTGAAGCTTTCTTT
TRBV7-2	TRBJ1-1	many	.	CASTFGRYTEAFF	TGTGCCAGCACCTTCGGACGGTACACTGAAGCTTTCTTT
TRBV19	TRBJ2-1	.	.	CASSLAPEQFF	TGTGCCAGTAGTTTAGCCCCCGAGCAGTTCTTC
TRBV7-2	TRBJ1-5	many	TRBD1	CASSLDSRTGYQPQHF	TGTGCCAGCAGCTTAGATTCACGGACAGGGTATCAGCCCCAGCATTTT
TRBV7-2	TRBJ2-3	many	TRBD2	CASSLIKRGRWVTDTQYF	TGTGCCAGCAGCTTAATTAAGCGGGGGAGATGGGTCACAGATACGCAGTATTTT
TRBV6-1	TRBJ1-5	few	.	CASRGETGINQPQHF	TGTGCCAGCAGAGGGGAGACAGGAATCAATCAGCCCCAGCATTTT